Shown below are 5 T cell receptor beta chains from a single sample sequenced in a study of response to subunit inactivated influenza vaccine. TCRdb re-called the RT-PCR reads through MiXCR, storing one row per CDR3 protein. The sample has roughly 500,000 distinct CDR3 sequences; more than 15% are singletons. The sequencing here drew on CD4+ T cells sorted from PBMCs, taken roughly 24 months after vaccination. All receptors derive from a man aged 50 to 69 who received an inactivated influenza vaccine.

A few counts support this clonotype. J is TRBJ1-2 and V is TRBV16; 7 bases are a match to TRBD1. Trimming cost V 4 bases and J 8 bases; bases outside gene matches: 4. This CDR3 region has 12 residues. Germline CDR1 and CDR2: KGHSY and FQNENV. CDR3 sequence: CASSLDRNGYTF. The CDR3 nucleotides read TGTGCCAGCAGCCTGGACAGGAACGGCTACACCTTC. The variable domain in full, with the rest retrieved from reference TRBV16 and TRBJ1-2, is GEEVAQTPKHLVRGEGQKAKLYCAPIKGHSYVFWYQQVLKNEFKFLISFQNENVFDETGMPKERFSAKCLPNSPCSLEIQATKLEDSAVYFCASSLDRNGYTFGSGTRLTVV.

This clonotype showed up just a few times. CDR3 loop: CASSSTGTGVEAFF. The DNA for the CDR3 is TGTGCCAGCTCAAGCACCGGGACAGGGGTTGAAGCTTTCTTT. The chain couples TRBV18 to TRBJ1-1; 10 bases agree with TRBD1. The V and J ends lost 5 bases and 7 bases, in that order; junction bases with no gene match: 7. CDR3 length: 14 amino acids. Germline V gene sequence: CDR1 KGHSH, CDR2 LQKENI.

This clonotype was found a few times. V gene TRBV27 combines with J gene TRBJ2-1, with D unclear. V lost 6 bases and J 2 bases, leaving 8 bases between the germline ends. Germline CDR1 and CDR2: MNHEY and SMNVEV (reference sequence). The CDR3 spans 13 residues. Here the CDR3 DNA reads TGTGCCAGCAGGAGAGCAGCCTACAATGAGCAGTTCTTC. This encodes CASRRAAYNEQFF.

The chain couples TRBV20-1 to TRBJ1-1; unclear D gene. With 2 bases removed from V and 0 bases from J, the gap between germline ends came to 10 bases. The CDR3 length is 14 residues. Germline V CDR1 and CDR2: DFQATT, SNEGSKA (reference sequence). CDR3 amino acids: CSARRGAMNTEAFF. In nucleotides, the CDR3 is TGCAGTGCTAGACGGGGAGCGATGAACACTGAAGCTTTCTTT.

As DNA, the CDR3 is TGTGCCACCCGGGACAGGGGGCGTCTCTACGAGCAGTACTTC. Translating it yields CATRDRGRLYEQYF. The chain combines TRBV24-1 with TRBJ2-7, with 12 bases fitting TRBD1. Germline V lookup: CDR1 KGHDR, CDR2 SFDVKD. Trimming removed 9 bases from V and 3 bases from J; junction bases left unmatched: 5. The CDR3 has 14 amino acids.